Listed here are 11 T cell receptor beta chains from one sample, sequenced in a study of vaccination effects on CD4 cells after COVID-19. What these receptors recognize is not known. Under the ViraFEST assay, PBMC were stimulated with viral peptide pools so that antigen-specific CD4+ T cells expanded. Sequencing was performed afterwards. Investigators separated out CD4+ T cells once more than nine days of culture had passed. Repertoires were generated with immunoSEQ multiplex PCR, while TCRdb's copy carries only in-frame clones and drops some. This table has about 79,000 clones, approximately 74% appearing once. The input for sequencing was CD4+ T cells from PBMCs cultured with HCoV-229E spike peptides, taken before COVID-19 vaccination. These receptors were taken from a human donor who received a COVID-19 vaccine.

This sequence joins TRBV5-5 and TRBJ1-5; TRBD1 might be the D (5 bases). This CDR3 comprises 16 residues. Trimming took 4 bases from V and 7 from J, leaving 21 bases between them. CDR1 is SGHKS, CDR2 YYEKEE, per germline (reference sequence). In DNA, the CDR3 is TGTGCCAGCAGCCAATTCCCCGACAGAATAGAACAGCCCCAGCATTTT. This gives the protein CASSQFPDRIEQPQHF.

The chain combines TRBV20-1 with TRBJ2-3; possibly TRBD1 for D (5 bases). The CDR3 extends over 11 amino acids. Looked up from germline, CDR1 is DFQATT and CDR2 is SNEGSKA (reference sequence). V dropped 6 bases and J dropped 8 bases, with 12 bases sitting between them. CDR3: CSARQGGTQYF. The CDR3 region has the DNA TGCAGTGCGCGTCAGGGTGGTACGCAGTATTTT.

This clone has only one observation. The chain uses TRBV19 and TRBJ1-6, with unresolved D. CDR1 and CDR2 from the germline V gene are LNHDA and SQIVND (reference sequence). The CDR3 extends over 15 amino acids. V lost 3 bases to trimming and J lost 7 bases, with 13 bases between them. The CDR3 sequence is CASSIPGSGNSPLHF. Here the CDR3 DNA reads TGTGCCAGTAGTATCCCGGGGTCGGGCAATTCACCCCTCCACTTT.

This rearrangement joins TRBV7-7 to TRBJ2-5, with a possible D match to TRBD2 (5 bases). CDR1 and CDR2 (germline): SSHAT, FNYEAQ (reference sequence). The CDR3 runs to 14 residues. The V and J ends lost 5 bases and 4 bases respectively, with 14 bases between them. CDR3 sequence reads: CASSPGSSRETQYF. In nucleotides, the CDR3 is TGTGCCAGCAGCCCTGGCTCTAGCAGAGAGACCCAGTACTTC. Filled out from reference TRBV7-7 and TRBJ2-5, the complete variable domain reads GAGVSQSPRYKVTKRGQDVTLRCDPISSHATLYWYQQALGQGPEFLTYFNYEAQPDKSGLPSDRFSAERPEGSISTLTIQRTEQRDSAMYRCASSPGSSRETQYFGPGTRLLVL.

Of note for this clone: At one end, the junction sequence differs from germline, possibly due to a read error. This chain connects TRBV9 to TRBJ1-2; D ambiguous. The CDR3 runs 15 residues. Germline V CDR1 and CDR2: SGDLS, YYNGEE. As DNA, the CDR3 is TGTACCAGCAGCGTAGCCGAAAGCAGGCCCTATGGCTACACCTTC. Amino acid sequence: CTSSVAESRPYGYTF.

This clone was counted once. This chain joins TRBV5-5 and TRBJ1-2, with a weak D call TRBD1 (5 bases). This CDR3 comprises 16 residues. The V gene's germline CDR1 is SGHKS and CDR2 YYEKEE (reference sequence). V lost 4 bases, J lost 5 bases, and 21 bases lay in between. The CDR3 nucleotides are TGTGCCAGCAGCGGCGGCGGGGGAGCAAGGAGGTATGGCTACACCTTC. Amino acids: CASSGGGGARRYGYTF.

The rearrangement links TRBV21-1 to TRBJ1-1; the table gives TRBD1 as D, unverified against the DNA. TRBV21-1 is a pseudogene. The CDR3 is 15 amino acids. The CDR3 reads CASSSRTGESTEAFF. CDR3 in DNA: TGTGCCAGCAGCAGCCGGACAGGAGAGAGCACTGAAGCTTTCTTT.

This clone was detected only a few times. V gene TRBV5-1 combines with J gene TRBJ1-6; 7 bases fit TRBD1. The CDR3 extends over 15 amino acids. J lost 9 bases, V lost 4 bases, and 10 bases had no gene match. The germline V gene encodes CDR1 SGHRS and CDR2 YFSETQ. CDR3: CASSADLGGSSPLHF. CDR3 nucleotides: TGCGCCAGCAGCGCCGATTTAGGGGGCAGTTCACCCCTCCACTTT. Combining the CDR3 with reference TRBV5-1 and TRBJ1-6 gives the whole variable domain KAGVTQTPRYLIKTRGQQVTLSCSPISGHRSVSWYQQTPGQGLQFLFEYFSETQRNKGNFPGRFSGRQFSNSRSEMNVSTLELGDSALYLCASSADLGGSSPLHFGNGTRLTVT.

J is TRBJ2-1 and V is TRBV10-2, with 8 bases lining up with TRBD1. Trimming removed 5 bases from V and 5 bases from J; junction bases left unmatched: 14. Germline CDR1 is WSHSY and CDR2 is SAAADI. The length of the CDR3 is 17 residues. CDR3: CASSPGQGRVRDNEQFF. DNA of the CDR3: TGCGCCAGCAGTCCAGGACAGGGAAGAGTAAGGGACAATGAGCAGTTCTTC.

There are a few counts of this clone. V and J are TRBV18 and TRBJ1-5; D is unresolved. Germline assignment: CDR1 KGHSH and CDR2 LQKENI. The length of the CDR3 is 13 residues. V was shortened by 1 base and J by 7 bases, with 8 bases between the two germline ends. The CDR3 reads CASSPLLGQPQHF. The CDR3 region has the DNA TGTGCCAGCTCACCACTCTTAGGGCAGCCCCAGCATTTT.

The V and J genes are TRBV5-5 and TRBJ2-3; the match to TRBD2 covers 13 bases. The CDR3 is made up of 16 amino acids. Germline assignment: CDR1 SGHKS and CDR2 YYEKEE (reference sequence). Trimming at V came to 2 bases and at J to 3 bases, leaving 3 bases not matched to a gene. The CDR3 sequence: CASSFLTSGGTDTQYF. CDR3 bases: TGTGCCAGCAGCTTTTTGACTAGCGGGGGGACAGATACGCAGTATTTT.